This is a list of T cell receptor beta chains from one sample in a study of T cells in Graves' hyperthyroidism and ophthalmopathy. TCRdb redid the calling of the multiplex PCR reads with MiXCR, one entry per CDR3 protein. The sample has about 740,000 distinct CDR3 sequences; 14% are singletons. Source material: blood. These TCRs come from a woman between 18 and 29 years old with Graves' hyperthyroidism. CDR3s include the opening cysteine and the closing phenylalanine or tryptophan. The D gene is left open where the match is weak. Expanded clones are given a class, and other clones once, few, many or no size at all.

>-|many|TRBJ1-1|TRBV3-1
CASSQGGYGMNTEAFF
TGTGCCAGCAGCCAAGGCGGGTACGGAATGAACACTGAAGCTTTCTTT
>-|-|TRBJ1-5|TRBV4-3
CASSQGWTWSNQPQHF
TGCGCCAGCAGCCAAGGTTGGACCTGGAGCAATCAGCCCCAGCATTTT
>-|many|TRBJ2-1|TRBV20-1
CSARGGGMAVDEQFF
TGCAGTGCTAGAGGAGGCGGGATGGCGGTTGATGAGCAGTTCTTC
>TRBD1|many|TRBJ2-7|TRBV7-8
CASSLEAGGEAYEQYF
TGTGCCAGCAGCTTAGAGGCAGGGGGCGAAGCGTACGAGCAGTACTTC
>TRBD2|-|TRBJ2-1|TRBV5-1
CASSLVAGSTNEQFF
TGCGCCAGCAGTTTGGTAGCGGGGAGTACGAATGAGCAGTTCTTC
>TRBD2|-|TRBJ2-1|TRBV6-1
CASRSPGAGEFNEQFF
TGTGCCAGCAGATCTCCGGGAGCGGGAGAATTCAATGAGCAGTTCTTC
>-|-|TRBJ2-1|TRBV9
CASSVSGDEQFF
TGTGCCAGCAGCGTCTCAGGGGATGAGCAGTTCTTC
>TRBD2|-|TRBJ2-1|TRBV9
CASSVAGLAGRGNEQFF
TGTGCCAGCAGCGTAGCTGGGCTAGCGGGGCGGGGGAATGAGCAGTTCTTC
>-|few|TRBJ2-3|TRBV6-4
CASHREVTDTQYF
TGTGCCAGCCACCGAGAAGTCACAGATACGCAGTATTTT
>-|many|TRBJ1-1|TRBV5-1
CASSLGARGEAFF
TGCGCCAGCAGCTTAGGGGCGCGTGGAGAAGCTTTCTTT
>TRBD2|many|TRBJ2-7|TRBV20-1
CSASEGTSGRRGEQYF
TGCAGTGCTTCTGAAGGGACTAGCGGGAGAAGAGGGGAGCAGTACTTC
>TRBD2|few|TRBJ2-1|TRBV6-1
CASNVAGVSNEQFF
TGTGCCAGCAACGTAGCGGGAGTGTCCAATGAGCAGTTCTTC
>-|-|TRBJ1-2|TRBV13
CASSLLGGTYGYTF
TGTGCCAGCAGTCTCCTGGGCGGCACCTATGGCTACACCTTC
>-|few|TRBJ2-4|TRBV5-1
CASSLLGAGAKNIQYF
TGCGCCAGCAGCTTGTTAGGGGCGGGGGCCAAAAACATTCAGTACTTC
>-|many|TRBJ1-1|TRBV29-1
CSVGRGGGAKNTEAFF
TGCAGCGTCGGAAGGGGTGGAGGGGCGAAGAACACTGAAGCTTTCTTT
>TRBD2|-|TRBJ2-1|TRBV18
CASSPPVTSGSFEQFF
TGTGCCAGCTCACCACCAGTCACTAGCGGGAGCTTTGAGCAGTTCTTC
>TRBD2|few|TRBJ2-1|TRBV28
CASRESGSEQFF
TGTGCCAGCAGGGAAAGCGGGAGTGAGCAGTTCTTC
>-|few|TRBJ1-4|TRBV18
CASSPSPSNEKLFF
TGTGCCAGCTCACCAAGCCCTAGTAATGAAAAACTGTTTTTT
>-|-|TRBJ2-2|TRBV6-1
CASSQVGTVNTGELFF
TGTGCCAGCAGCCAAGTCGGGACGGTGAACACCGGGGAGCTGTTTTTT
>-|few|TRBJ2-7|TRBV2
CASSPIAAPYEQYF
TGTGCCAGCAGCCCTATAGCGGCACCCTACGAGCAGTACTTC
>-|few|TRBJ2-5|TRBV20-1
CSAITGQETQYF
TGCAGTGCTATCACAGGGCAAGAGACCCAGTACTTC
>-|few|TRBJ2-7|TRBV27
CASSFIGASIHEQYF
TGTGCCAGCAGTTTTATCGGGGCTAGTATCCACGAGCAGTACTTC
>-|-|TRBJ2-1|TRBV20-1
CSARRGGAGDEQFF
TGCAGTGCCCGGCGAGGGGGGGCCGGGGATGAGCAGTTCTTC
>-|few|TRBJ2-5|TRBV20-1
CSARDPRGRETQYF
TGCAGTGCTAGAGATCCCCGGGGGCGAGAGACCCAGTACTTC
>TRBD2|many|TRBJ2-3|TRBV2
CASSGLAGVGDTQYF
TGTGCCAGCAGTGGCCTAGCGGGAGTGGGAGATACGCAGTATTTT
>-|many|TRBJ2-7|TRBV2
CASNHGKSYEQYF
TGTGCCAGCAATCACGGGAAATCCTACGAGCAGTACTTC
>TRBD2|many|TRBJ2-1|TRBV24-1
CATSETGLAGNEQFF
TGTGCCACCAGTGAGACGGGACTAGCAGGCAATGAGCAGTTCTTC
>-|many|TRBJ2-7|TRBV18
CASSPGGREQYF
TGTGCCAGCTCACCAGGGGGGCGCGAGCAGTACTTC
>-|few|TRBJ2-5|TRBV5-1
CASRIWGKETQYF
TGCGCCAGCCGGATTTGGGGAAAAGAGACCCAGTACTTC
>-|-|TRBJ1-1|TRBV20-1
CSAPGNPNTEAFF
TGCAGTGCGCCAGGGAATCCCAACACTGAAGCTTTCTTT
>-|-|TRBJ2-1|TRBV24-1
CATSSSWAGNNEQFF
TGTGCCACCAGTTCTTCCTGGGCGGGAAACAATGAGCAGTTCTTC
>-|-|TRBJ1-6|TRBV2
CASSGGSGGAGSPLHF
TGTGCCAGCAGTGGGGGGAGCGGCGGGGCTGGGTCACCCCTCCACTTT